These T cell receptor beta chains were read from a single sample in a study of shared clonotypes between healthy human individuals. Some clones are missing from TCRdb's copy, which holds only in-frame ones; the method was immunoSEQ multiplex PCR. Of roughly 2.2 million clones listed, about 90% were seen once; the top ten hold 0.37%. Material: naive CD4+ T cells from PBMCs. The receptors were sampled from a man younger than 30 in good health. Some clones in this sample may be carry-over from other donors' samples. Both conserved end residues are part of each CDR3. Each record gives: D gene, clone size, J gene, V gene, CDR3 protein, CDR3 DNA. The D gene is left open where the match is weak. Expanded clones are given a class, and other clones once, few, many or no size at all.

d_gene: TRBD1; abundance: NA; j_gene: TRBJ1-2; v_gene: TRBV18; CDR3aa: CASSPTGEHYGYTF; CDR3nt: TGTGCCAGCTCACCGACAGGGGAGCACTATGGCTACACCTTC
d_gene: NA; abundance: NA; j_gene: TRBJ2-3; v_gene: TRBV5-5; CDR3aa: CASRARAQGTDTQYF; CDR3nt: TGTGCCAGCAGAGCCCGGGCCCAAGGCACAGATACGCAGTATTTT
d_gene: NA; abundance: NA; j_gene: TRBJ2-7; v_gene: TRBV6-1; CDR3aa: CASSEALNTLYEQYF; CDR3nt: TGTGCCAGCAGTGAAGCGCTTAACACCCTCTACGAGCAGTACTTC
d_gene: NA; abundance: NA; j_gene: TRBJ2-7; v_gene: TRBV4-2; CDR3aa: CASSQDLPGINYEQYF; CDR3nt: TGTGCCAGCAGCCAAGATCTCCCAGGCATTAACTACGAGCAGTACTTC
d_gene: NA; abundance: NA; j_gene: TRBJ1-5; v_gene: TRBV30; CDR3aa: CAWSGRGPQHF; CDR3nt: TGTGCCTGGAGTGGCCGGGGGCCCCAGCATTTT
d_gene: NA; abundance: NA; j_gene: TRBJ2-3; v_gene: TRBV7-7; CDR3aa: CASSVKAGRTDTQYF; CDR3nt: TGTGCCAGCAGCGTCAAGGCGGGACGCACAGATACGCAGTATTTT
d_gene: TRBD1; abundance: NA; j_gene: TRBJ2-6; v_gene: TRBV4-1; CDR3aa: CASSQDRGGQGRAGANVLTF; CDR3nt: TGCGCCAGCAGCCAAGATAGGGGAGGACAGGGGCGGGCTGGGGCCAACGTCCTGACTTTC
d_gene: NA; abundance: NA; j_gene: TRBJ2-2; v_gene: TRBV30; CDR3aa: CACTNTGELFF; CDR3nt: TGTGCCTGCACGAACACCGGGGAGCTGTTTTTT
d_gene: NA; abundance: NA; j_gene: TRBJ1-1; v_gene: TRBV30; CDR3aa: CAWIPGWADRAFF; CDR3nt: TGTGCCTGGATTCCGGGGTGGGCTGATCGAGCTTTCTTT
d_gene: NA; abundance: NA; j_gene: TRBJ2-5; v_gene: TRBV18; CDR3aa: CASSPQTGTGETQYF; CDR3nt: TGTGCCAGCTCACCACAGACCGGGACTGGAGAGACCCAGTACTTC
d_gene: NA; abundance: NA; j_gene: TRBJ2-5; v_gene: TRBV14; CDR3aa: CASSQDKRPRWETQYF; CDR3nt: TGTGCCAGCAGCCAAGATAAGAGACCGAGATGGGAGACCCAGTACTTC
d_gene: NA; abundance: NA; j_gene: TRBJ2-5; v_gene: TRBV28; CDR3aa: CASSPPRRSAGETQYF; CDR3nt: TGTGCCAGCAGCCCCCCACGAAGGAGCGCGGGGGAGACCCAGTACTTC
d_gene: NA; abundance: NA; j_gene: TRBJ2-4; v_gene: TRBV28; CDR3aa: CASSYWENIQYF; CDR3nt: TGTGCCAGCAGTTACTGGGAAAACATTCAGTACTTC
d_gene: NA; abundance: NA; j_gene: TRBJ1-5; v_gene: TRBV9; CDR3aa: CASSPQDGYSNQPQHF; CDR3nt: TGTGCCAGCAGCCCCCAGGACGGATATAGCAATCAGCCCCAGCATTTT
d_gene: TRBD1; abundance: NA; j_gene: TRBJ2-2; v_gene: TRBV27; CDR3aa: CASRRQGAVSGELFF; CDR3nt: TGTGCCAGCAGACGACAGGGGGCCGTCTCCGGGGAGCTGTTTTTT
d_gene: NA; abundance: NA; j_gene: TRBJ1-1; v_gene: TRBV7-3; CDR3aa: CASSPLGGGWGTEAFF; CDR3nt: TGTGCCAGCAGCCCCCTAGGCGGTGGCTGGGGCACTGAAGCTTTCTTT
d_gene: TRBD1; abundance: NA; j_gene: TRBJ2-2; v_gene: TRBV5-6; CDR3aa: CASSLPYRGNTGELFF; CDR3nt: TGTGCCAGCAGCTTGCCTTACAGGGGTAACACCGGGGAGCTGTTTTTT
d_gene: NA; abundance: NA; j_gene: TRBJ1-3; v_gene: TRBV6-6; CDR3aa: CASSYVGSGNTIYF; CDR3nt: TGTGCCAGCAGTTACGTGGGCTCTGGAAACACCATATATTTT
d_gene: TRBD2; abundance: NA; j_gene: TRBJ2-3; v_gene: TRBV10-3; CDR3aa: CAISDPTSGVGTDTQYF; CDR3nt: TGTGCCATCAGTGACCCAACTAGCGGAGTGGGCACAGATACGCAGTATTTT
d_gene: NA; abundance: NA; j_gene: TRBJ1-3; v_gene: TRBV30; CDR3aa: CAWSAGISGNTIYF; CDR3nt: TGTGCCTGGAGTGCGGGGATCTCTGGAAACACCATATATTTT
d_gene: TRBD2; abundance: NA; j_gene: TRBJ2-3; v_gene: TRBV29-1; CDR3aa: CSGGTSGRATDTQYF; CDR3nt: TGCAGCGGGGGGACTAGCGGGAGGGCCACAGATACGCAGTATTTT
d_gene: NA; abundance: NA; j_gene: TRBJ2-1; v_gene: TRBV5-4; CDR3aa: CASSRLSGSYNEQFF; CDR3nt: TGTGCCAGCAGCCGTCTTTCTGGCTCCTACAATGAGCAGTTCTTC
d_gene: TRBD1; abundance: NA; j_gene: TRBJ2-5; v_gene: TRBV5-1; CDR3aa: CASSPGTDQETQYF; CDR3nt: TGCGCCAGCAGCCCGGGGACAGACCAAGAGACCCAGTACTTC
d_gene: NA; abundance: NA; j_gene: TRBJ2-7; v_gene: TRBV5-1; CDR3aa: CASTYGNEGPYEQYF; CDR3nt: TGCGCCAGCACCTACGGGAACGAAGGCCCCTACGAGCAGTACTTC
d_gene: NA; abundance: NA; j_gene: TRBJ1-5; v_gene: TRBV25-1; CDR3aa: CASSGGGGQPQHF; CDR3nt: TGTGCCAGCAGTGGAGGGGGAGGTCAGCCCCAGCATTTT
d_gene: NA; abundance: NA; j_gene: TRBJ1-1; v_gene: TRBV6-5; CDR3aa: CASSLEWRDTEAFF; CDR3nt: TGTGCCAGCAGCCTCGAGTGGCGAGACACTGAAGCTTTCTTT
d_gene: NA; abundance: NA; j_gene: TRBJ2-3; v_gene: TRBV28; CDR3aa: CASSRVTDTQYF; CDR3nt: TGTGCCAGCAGTCGGGTAACAGATACGCAGTATTTT
d_gene: TRBD1; abundance: NA; j_gene: TRBJ1-3; v_gene: TRBV5-1; CDR3aa: CASSFDRVSGNTIYF; CDR3nt: TGCGCCAGCAGCTTCGACAGGGTCTCTGGAAACACCATATATTTT
d_gene: NA; abundance: NA; j_gene: TRBJ2-1; v_gene: TRBV29-1; CDR3aa: CSAAGPGERQFF; CDR3nt: TGCAGCGCCGCGGGCCCCGGGGAGAGGCAGTTCTTC
d_gene: NA; abundance: NA; j_gene: TRBJ1-4; v_gene: TRBV13; CDR3aa: CASMERGAKGEEKLFF; CDR3nt: TGTGCCAGCATGGAACGGGGGGCCAAAGGGGAAGAAAAACTGTTTTTT
d_gene: NA; abundance: NA; j_gene: TRBJ1-1; v_gene: TRBV2; CDR3aa: CASSEGGGKTEAFF; CDR3nt: TGTGCCAGCAGTGAAGGGGGGGGAAAGACTGAAGCTTTCTTT
d_gene: NA; abundance: NA; j_gene: TRBJ1-1; v_gene: TRBV6-5; CDR3aa: CASSYDLPGMNTEAFF; CDR3nt: TGTGCCAGCAGTTACGATCTACCGGGGATGAACACTGAAGCTTTCTTT
d_gene: NA; abundance: NA; j_gene: TRBJ2-5; v_gene: TRBV2; CDR3aa: CASSEYGQETQYF; CDR3nt: TGTGCCAGCAGTGAATACGGCCAAGAGACCCAGTACTTC
d_gene: NA; abundance: NA; j_gene: TRBJ2-7; v_gene: TRBV28; CDR3aa: CASSFGSF; CDR3nt: TGTGCCAGCAGTTTCGGGAGCTTC
d_gene: NA; abundance: NA; j_gene: TRBJ2-7; v_gene: TRBV7-9; CDR3aa: CASSPRGPPSSYEQYF; CDR3nt: TGTGCCAGCAGCCCCCGCGGACCCCCGTCCTCCTACGAGCAGTACTTC
d_gene: TRBD2; abundance: NA; j_gene: TRBJ2-1; v_gene: TRBV5-1; CDR3aa: CASSGRTSNEQFF; CDR3nt: TGCGCCAGCAGCGGAAGGACTAGTAACGAGCAGTTCTTC
d_gene: TRBD2; abundance: NA; j_gene: TRBJ2-5; v_gene: TRBV7-2; CDR3aa: CASSARPGSGGLSQETQYF; CDR3nt: TGTGCCAGCAGCGCACGGCCGGGTAGCGGGGGGCTATCCCAAGAGACCCAGTACTTC
d_gene: TRBD2; abundance: NA; j_gene: TRBJ2-3; v_gene: TRBV7-3; CDR3aa: CASSFGTSGGSGYF; CDR3nt: TGTGCCAGCAGCTTCGGGACTAGCGGGGGGAGCGGGTATTTT
d_gene: NA; abundance: once; j_gene: TRBJ1-5; v_gene: TRBV27; CDR3aa: CASSLLGGGNQPQHF; CDR3nt: TGTGCCAGCAGTTTACTCGGGGGCGGCAATCAGCCCCAGCATTTT
d_gene: NA; abundance: NA; j_gene: TRBJ1-1; v_gene: TRBV19; CDR3aa: CASSANRVMNTEAFF; CDR3nt: TGTGCCAGTAGTGCAAACAGGGTAATGAACACTGAAGCTTTCTTT
d_gene: NA; abundance: NA; j_gene: TRBJ2-3; v_gene: TRBV9; CDR3aa: CASSVSSGGQVSQYF; CDR3nt: TGTGCCAGCAGCGTATCGTCCGGGGGGCAGGTTTCGCAGTATTTT
d_gene: NA; abundance: NA; j_gene: TRBJ1-2; v_gene: TRBV5-1; CDR3aa: CASSLVLAYGYTF; CDR3nt: TGCGCCAGCAGCTTGGTTCTAGCATATGGCTACACCTTC
d_gene: NA; abundance: NA; j_gene: TRBJ1-4; v_gene: TRBV6-1; CDR3aa: CASSDGDFVGKLFF; CDR3nt: TGTGCCAGCAGTGATGGGGATTTCGTGGGAAAACTGTTTTTT
d_gene: NA; abundance: NA; j_gene: TRBJ2-3; v_gene: TRBV6-5; CDR3aa: CASRVGADTQYF; CDR3nt: TGTGCCAGCAGAGTGGGTGCAGATACGCAGTATTTT
d_gene: NA; abundance: NA; j_gene: TRBJ1-5; v_gene: TRBV6-1; CDR3aa: CASSSGTNSNQPQHF; CDR3nt: TGTGCCAGCAGCTCCGGGACAAATAGCAATCAGCCCCAGCATTTT
d_gene: NA; abundance: NA; j_gene: TRBJ2-2; v_gene: TRBV6-5; CDR3aa: CASSYAGQTNTGELFF; CDR3nt: TGTGCCAGCAGTTACGCGGGCCAGACGAACACCGGGGAGCTGTTTTTT
d_gene: TRBD2; abundance: NA; j_gene: TRBJ2-1; v_gene: TRBV9; CDR3aa: CASSVAVRGLVACQSSYNEQFF; CDR3nt: TGTGCCAGCAGCGTAGCTGTAAGAGGACTAGTTGCGTGCCAATCCTCCTACAATGAGCAGTTCTTC
d_gene: NA; abundance: NA; j_gene: TRBJ2-1; v_gene: TRBV2; CDR3aa: CASSLGEQFF; CDR3nt: TGTGCCAGCAGCTTGGGTGAGCAGTTCTTC
d_gene: NA; abundance: NA; j_gene: TRBJ1-3; v_gene: TRBV18; CDR3aa: CASSPNRDITIYF; CDR3nt: TGTGCCAGCTCACCGAACCGGGACATCACCATATATTTT
d_gene: TRBD2; abundance: NA; j_gene: TRBJ2-7; v_gene: TRBV7-2; CDR3aa: CASSLRREGRREQYF; CDR3nt: TGTGCCAGCAGCTTACGGCGGGAGGGCCGAAGGGAGCAGTACTTC
d_gene: TRBD2; abundance: NA; j_gene: TRBJ2-5; v_gene: TRBV2; CDR3aa: CASRPGLAGGPSKTQYF; CDR3nt: TGTGCCAGCAGGCCGGGACTAGCGGGAGGGCCCTCGAAGACCCAGTACTTC
d_gene: NA; abundance: NA; j_gene: TRBJ2-3; v_gene: TRBV28; CDR3aa: CASSWVPDTQYF; CDR3nt: TGTGCCAGCAGCTGGGTGCCAGATACGCAGTATTTT